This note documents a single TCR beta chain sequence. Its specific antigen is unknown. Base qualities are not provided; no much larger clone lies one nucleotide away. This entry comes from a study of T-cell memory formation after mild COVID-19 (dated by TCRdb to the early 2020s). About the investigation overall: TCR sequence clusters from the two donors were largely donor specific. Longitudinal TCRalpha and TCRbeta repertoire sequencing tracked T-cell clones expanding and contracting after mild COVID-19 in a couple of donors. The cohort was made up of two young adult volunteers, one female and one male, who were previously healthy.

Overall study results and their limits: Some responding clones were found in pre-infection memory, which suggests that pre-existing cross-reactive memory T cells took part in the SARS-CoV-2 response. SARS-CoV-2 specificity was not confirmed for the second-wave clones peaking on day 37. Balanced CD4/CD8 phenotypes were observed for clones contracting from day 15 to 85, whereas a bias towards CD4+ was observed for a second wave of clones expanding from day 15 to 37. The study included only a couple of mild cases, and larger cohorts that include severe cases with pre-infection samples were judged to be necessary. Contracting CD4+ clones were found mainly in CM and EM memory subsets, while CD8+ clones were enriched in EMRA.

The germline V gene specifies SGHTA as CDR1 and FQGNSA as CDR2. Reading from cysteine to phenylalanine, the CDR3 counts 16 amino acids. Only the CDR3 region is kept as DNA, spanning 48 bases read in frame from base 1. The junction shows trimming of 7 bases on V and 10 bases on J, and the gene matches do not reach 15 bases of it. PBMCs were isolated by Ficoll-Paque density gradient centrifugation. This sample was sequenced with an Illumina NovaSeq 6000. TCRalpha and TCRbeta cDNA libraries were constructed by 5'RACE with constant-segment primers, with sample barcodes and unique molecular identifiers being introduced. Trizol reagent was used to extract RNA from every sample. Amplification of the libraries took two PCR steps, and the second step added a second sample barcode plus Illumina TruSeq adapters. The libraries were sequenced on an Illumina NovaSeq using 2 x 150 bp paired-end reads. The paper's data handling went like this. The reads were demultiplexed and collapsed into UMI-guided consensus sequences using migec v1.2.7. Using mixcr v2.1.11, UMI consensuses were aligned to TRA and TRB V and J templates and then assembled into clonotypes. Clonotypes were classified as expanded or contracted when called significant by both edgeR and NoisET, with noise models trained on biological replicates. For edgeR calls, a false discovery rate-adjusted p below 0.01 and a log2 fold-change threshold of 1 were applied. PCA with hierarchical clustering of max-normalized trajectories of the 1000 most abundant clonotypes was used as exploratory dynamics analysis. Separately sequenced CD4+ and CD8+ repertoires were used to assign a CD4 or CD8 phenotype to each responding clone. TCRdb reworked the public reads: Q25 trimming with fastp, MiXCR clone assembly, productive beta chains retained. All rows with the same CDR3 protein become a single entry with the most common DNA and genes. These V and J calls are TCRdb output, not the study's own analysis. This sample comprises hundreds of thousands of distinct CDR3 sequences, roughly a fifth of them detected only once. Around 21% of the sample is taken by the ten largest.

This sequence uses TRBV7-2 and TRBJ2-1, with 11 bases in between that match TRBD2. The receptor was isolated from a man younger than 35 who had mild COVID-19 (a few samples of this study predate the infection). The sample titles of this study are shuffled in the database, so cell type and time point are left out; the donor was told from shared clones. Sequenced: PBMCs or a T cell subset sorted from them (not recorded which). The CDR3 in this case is CASKLRELAGVGEQFF. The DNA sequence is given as TGTGCCAGCAAGCTTCGAGAACTAGCGGGGGTCGGAGAGCAGTTCTTC.